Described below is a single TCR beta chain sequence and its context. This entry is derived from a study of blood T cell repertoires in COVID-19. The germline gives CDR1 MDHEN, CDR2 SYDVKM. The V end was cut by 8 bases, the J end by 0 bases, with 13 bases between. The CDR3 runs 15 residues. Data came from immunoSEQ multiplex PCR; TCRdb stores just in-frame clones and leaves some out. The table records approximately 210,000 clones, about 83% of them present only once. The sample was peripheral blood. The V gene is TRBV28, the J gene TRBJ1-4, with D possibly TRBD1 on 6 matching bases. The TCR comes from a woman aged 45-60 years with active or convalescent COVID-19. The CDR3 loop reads CASGDISATNEKLFF. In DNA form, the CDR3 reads TGTGCCAGCGGGGACATCTCTGCAACTAATGAAAAACTGTTTTTT.